The entry below describes one T cell receptor beta chain. This sample is part of a study of blood T cell repertoires in COVID-19. For the study at large: Samples representing acute and convalescent COVID-19 were sourced from the United States, Italy and Spain. Sources were T cells, B-cell-depleted T cells, or PBMCs; the material itself was cDNA or gDNA.

V was shortened by 0 bases and J by 4 bases, with 13 bases between the two germline ends. Germline V gene sequence: CDR1 SGHRS, CDR2 YFSETQ. The CDR3 is 16 residues long. Here immunoSEQ multiplex PCR was the method, and the copy in TCRdb shows in-frame clones only, minus some. The table includes about 190,000 clones, around 89% detected once. Sequenced sample: peripheral blood. The chain combines TRBV5-1 with TRBJ2-2; D is uncertain. This receptor was identified in a human donor in a cohort sampled during active COVID-19. In nucleotides, the CDR3 is TGCGCCAGCAGCTTGGCCGCGCAGGTGGGCACCGGGGAGCTGTTTTTT. It specifies CASSLAAQVGTGELFF. Full variable domain (outside the CDR3, taken from reference TRBV5-1 and TRBJ2-2): KAGVTQTPRYLIKTRGQQVTLSCSPISGHRSVSWYQQTPGQGLQFLFEYFSETQRNKGNFPGRFSGRQFSNSRSEMNVSTLELGDSALYLCASSLAAQVGTGELFFGEGSRLTVL.